This TCR beta chain was captured by sequencing in a study of cytomegalovirus exposure and HLA in healthy donors. Details on this clone: Its antigen remains unknown.

Germline CDR1 is SGHTA and CDR2 is FQGNSA. The CDR3 sequence is 11 residues long. 13 Jbeta primers and 60 Vbeta primers were used for the PCR. Repertoires were generated with immunoSEQ multiplex PCR, while TCRdb's copy carries only in-frame clones and drops some. Here the sample spans roughly 180,000 clones, around a tenth being singletons. General observations from the study: Fewer N-insertions than the roughly 670-donor mean were reportedly shown by an Asian-associated ancestry cluster in a later analysis. Rare TCR sequences predominated, though certain public TCRs were found in many donors. Roughly uniform depth of sequencing across donors was assumed in presence/absence analyses.

Sequencing input: PBMCs. This chain uses TRBV7-2 with TRBJ2-1; the D gene is possibly TRBD2 (5 bases). The receptor was isolated from a woman in her twenties or thirties in good health and CMV-seropositive. The CDR3 sequence is CAGSSYNEQFF. In nucleotides, the CDR3 is TGTGCGGGGAGCTCCTACAATGAGCAGTTCTTC.